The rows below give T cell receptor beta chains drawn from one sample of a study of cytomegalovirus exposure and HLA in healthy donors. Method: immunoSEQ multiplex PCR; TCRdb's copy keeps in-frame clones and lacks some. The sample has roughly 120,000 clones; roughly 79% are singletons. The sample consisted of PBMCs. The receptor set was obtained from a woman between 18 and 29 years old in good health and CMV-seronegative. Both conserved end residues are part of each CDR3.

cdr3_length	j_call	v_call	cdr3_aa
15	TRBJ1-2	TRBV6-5	CASSPPGQGNYGYTF
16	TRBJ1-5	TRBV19	CASTVSPMAGNQPQHF
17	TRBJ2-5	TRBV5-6	CASSDGTSGTPRETQYF
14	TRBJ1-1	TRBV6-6	CASSSPGGHTEAFF
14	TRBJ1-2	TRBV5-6	CASSLLGLDYGYTF
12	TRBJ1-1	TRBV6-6	CATSPGNTEAFF
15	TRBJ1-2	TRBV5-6	CASNTATGSAGGYTF
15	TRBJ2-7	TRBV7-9	CASSPVKGQGGEQYF
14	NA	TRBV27	CASRIRGSSYEQYF
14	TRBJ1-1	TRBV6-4	CASSDSAENTEAFF
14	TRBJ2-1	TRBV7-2	CASSSQGSYNEQFF
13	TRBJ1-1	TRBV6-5	CASRRTGYTEAFF
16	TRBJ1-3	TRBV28	CASRAGTGGTGNTIYF
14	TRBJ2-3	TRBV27	CASSLDRVTDTQYF
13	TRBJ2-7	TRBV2	CAVGTGRIYEQYF
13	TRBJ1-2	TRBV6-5	CASGDRGTDGYTF
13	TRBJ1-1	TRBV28	CASTPWGPGEAFF
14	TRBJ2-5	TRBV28	CASSGTQKRETQYF
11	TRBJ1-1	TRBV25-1	CASSTGSRAFF
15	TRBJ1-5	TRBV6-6	CASSYEGQSNQPQHF
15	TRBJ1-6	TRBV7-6	CASSLDQGYNSPLHF
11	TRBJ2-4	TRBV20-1	CSARSGGIQYF
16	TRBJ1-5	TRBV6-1	CASSGGLGRSNQPQHF
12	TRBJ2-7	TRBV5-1	CASSLEGVEQYF
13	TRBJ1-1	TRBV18	CASSTDRPTEAFF
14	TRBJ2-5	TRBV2	CASSPPIRSTTQYF
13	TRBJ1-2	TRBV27	CASSPGQNYGYTF
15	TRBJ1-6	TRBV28	CASSLSDRVNSPLHF
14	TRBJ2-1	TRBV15	CATSSDLNGDEQFF
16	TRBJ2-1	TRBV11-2	CASSLQANRGYNEQFF
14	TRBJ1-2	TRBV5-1	CASSPSGGAYGYTF
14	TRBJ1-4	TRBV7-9	CASSFQGVREKLFF
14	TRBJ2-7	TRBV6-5	CASSYQGARNEQYF
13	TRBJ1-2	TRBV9	CASSVGENYGYTF
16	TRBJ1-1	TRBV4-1	CASSQDNAGARTEAFF
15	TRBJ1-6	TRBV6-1	CASNLRDRVHSPLHF
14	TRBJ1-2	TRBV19	CASSRDRAYYGYTF
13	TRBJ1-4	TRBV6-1	CASSPSQAEKLFF
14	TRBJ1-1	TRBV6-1	CASSPTGGMTEAFF
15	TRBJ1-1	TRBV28	CASSSPQAGSTEAFF
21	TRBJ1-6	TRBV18	CASSPPGVAGGVSSYNSPLHF
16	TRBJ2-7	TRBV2	CASSEELGEISYEQYF
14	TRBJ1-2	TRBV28	CASSLRTGIYGYTF
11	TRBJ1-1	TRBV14	CASSQRGEAFF
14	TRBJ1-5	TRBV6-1	CASSEVATDQPQHF
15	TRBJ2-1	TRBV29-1	CSAVGRLAFSNEQFF
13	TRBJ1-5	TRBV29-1	CSVMTGWNQPQHF
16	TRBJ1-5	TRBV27	CASSLSPSREVQPQHF
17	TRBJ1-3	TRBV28	CASSSRWVESSGNTIYF
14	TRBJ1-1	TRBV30	CAWSVGTGFTEAFF
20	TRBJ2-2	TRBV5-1	CASSWADRNPYKLNTGELFF
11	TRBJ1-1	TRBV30	CAWSLNTEAFF
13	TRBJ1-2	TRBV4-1	CASSQGHNYGYTF